The 24 T cell receptor beta chains listed next were all sequenced from one sample in a study of a mutant IDH1 vaccine in newly diagnosed glioma. Time point noted: baseline, week 1 (first vaccination visit). Documented treatment: pre-vaccination baseline after standard-of-care therapy. Clones were read by immunoSEQ multiplex PCR, and TCRdb kept only the in-frame ones, dropping some. The repertoire holds tens of thousands of clones, with around 85% as singletons. Sequencing used PBMCs, obtained from a glioma patient treated with radiotherapy, temozolomide or both. These receptors came from a man aged 25 to 40 with glioma.

This sequence joins TRBV6-1 and TRBJ1-6; D is unresolved. V lost 2 bases to trimming and J lost 11 bases, with 13 bases between them. This CDR3 is built from 14 residues. CDR1 is MNHNS, CDR2 SASEGT, per germline. CDR3 region: CASSELTDKTPLHF. Written as DNA, the CDR3 is TGTGCCAGCAGTGAATTGACTGATAAGACACCCCTCCACTTT.

This clone appeared a single time. This CDR3 is CSLDLYNEQFF. In DNA form, the CDR3 reads TGCAGTCTGGACCTATACAATGAGCAGTTCTTC. The V gene is TRBV20-1, the J gene TRBJ2-1, with D hard to call. Germline values: CDR1 DFQATT, CDR2 SNEGSKA (reference sequence). The ends were cut back, 8 bases at V and 4 bases at J, with 9 bases in the middle. The CDR3 covers 11 residues.

This chain joins TRBV18 and TRBJ2-2; 9 bases map to TRBD1. The CDR3 consists of 16 residues. Germline V gene lookup returns CDR1 KGHSH and CDR2 LQKENI. V gave up 0 bases and J gave up 7 bases; unmatched junction bases: 6. The CDR3 sequence is CASSPPPGQGNGELFF. The DNA of the CDR3 is TGTGCCAGCTCACCACCACCCGGACAGGGGAACGGGGAGCTGTTTTTT.

This chain uses TRBV13 with TRBJ2-5, with D unresolved. CDR3 length: 14 amino acids. V dropped 5 bases and J dropped 6 bases, with 16 bases sitting between them. Germline CDR1 and CDR2: PRHDT and FYEKMQ (reference sequence). For the CDR3, the DNA is TGTGCCAGCAGCCCCTACTTAGGAAGAAAGACCCAGTACTTC. This gives the protein CASSPYLGRKTQYF.

The V call is TRBV7-2, the J call TRBJ2-7, with D possibly matching TRBD2 (6 bases). Germline lookup yields CDR1 SGHTA and CDR2 FQGNSA. V lost 1 base and J 1 base, leaving 8 bases between the germline ends. This CDR3 is built from 14 residues. CDR3 DNA sequence: TGTGCCAGCAGCTTAGTCGGGGGATCCTACGAGCAGTACTTC. It codes for CASSLVGGSYEQYF.

The chain has TRBV6-5 and TRBJ1-5; D not resolved. The CDR3 has 15 residues. Trimming cost V 5 bases and J 3 bases, with 14 bases left between them. Germline CDR1 and CDR2: MNHEY and SVGAGI. The CDR3 protein is CASSPTRDINQPQHF. The CDR3 DNA is TGTGCCAGCAGTCCGACACGGGATATCAATCAGCCCCAGCATTTT.

CDR3 residues: CAPGTNNSPLHF. For the CDR3, the DNA is TGTGCCCCAGGGACGAATAATTCACCCCTCCACTTT. V and J are TRBV2 and TRBJ1-6; TRBD1 might be the D (5 bases). V was clipped by 11 bases and J by 5 bases, with 10 bases between them. The CDR3 loop spans 12 amino acids. The germline gives CDR1 SNHLY, CDR2 FYNNEI.

This chain joins TRBV10-2 and TRBJ2-7, with TRBD1 matching 12 bases. The CDR3 loop spans 12 amino acids. Germline V gives CDR1 WSHSY, CDR2 SAAADI. The V gene end was trimmed by 11 bases and the J gene end by 9 bases; junction bases not matched to a gene: 8. CDR3 sequence reads: CAVRDRGLGQYF. The CDR3 DNA sequence: TGCGCCGTCCGGGACAGGGGGCTCGGGCAGTACTTC.

The gene calls are TRBV13 and TRBJ1-2; no definite D call. This CDR3 comprises 13 residues. The germline V gene has CDR1 PRHDT and CDR2 FYEKMQ (reference sequence). V gave up 0 bases and J gave up 8 bases, with 10 bases separating them. The CDR3 reads CASSLGAPGGYTF. DNA of the CDR3: TGTGCCAGCAGCTTAGGTGCCCCCGGAGGCTACACCTTC.

This chain uses TRBV7-9 with TRBJ2-1; D call uncertain. Germline lookup yields CDR1 SEHNR and CDR2 FQNEAQ (reference sequence). CDR3 length: 15 residues. Trimming removed 5 bases from V and 2 bases from J, with 13 bases in between. This CDR3 is CASSPPDEAYNEQFF. The CDR3 nucleotides read TGTGCCAGCAGCCCCCCCGATGAAGCCTACAATGAGCAGTTCTTC.

The genes are TRBV4-1 and TRBJ2-1; 14 bases map to TRBD2. The CDR3 contains 18 residues. With V trimmed by 0 bases and J by 4 bases, 5 bases remained unmatched. Germline CDR1 and CDR2: MGHRA and YSYEKL. The chain's CDR3 is CASSQDQGTSGGYNEQFF. CDR3 DNA: TGCGCCAGCAGCCAAGATCAAGGGACTAGCGGGGGTTACAATGAGCAGTTCTTC.

The chain uses TRBV6-1 and TRBJ2-3, with 7 bases identical to TRBD1. Germline assignment: CDR1 MNHNS and CDR2 SASEGT. This CDR3 is 14 amino acids long. The junction had 7 bases not matched to a gene; V was cut back by 5 bases and J by 5 bases. The CDR3 here is CASSSPGGLDTQYF. The CDR3 DNA is TGTGCCAGCAGTTCACCAGGGGGTTTAGATACGCAGTATTTT.

V and J are TRBV14 and TRBJ1-2, with TRBD1 as a possible D gene (5 bases). This CDR3 spans 16 amino acids. Per the germline V gene, CDR1 is SGHDN and CDR2 is FVKESK. The ends were cut back, 1 base at V and 8 bases at J, with 20 bases in the middle. CDR3 sequence: CASSQASGRLAAGYTF. In DNA, the CDR3 is TGTGCCAGCAGCCAAGCCTCGGGACGCCTCGCGGCGGGCTACACCTTC.

The chain couples TRBV4-1 to TRBJ1-2, with TRBD1 as a possible D gene (6 bases). The V gene lost 1 base and the J gene lost 3 bases, with 12 bases spanning the gap. Germline-derived CDR1 and CDR2 are MGHRA and YSYEKL. This CDR3 has 15 residues. CDR3 in amino acids: CASSQGVDSYYGYTF. CDR3 DNA sequence: TGCGCCAGCAGCCAAGGGGTGGACAGCTACTATGGCTACACCTTC.

The chain's CDR3 is CASSQLSSRGYGYTF. The CDR3 coding sequence is TGCGCCAGCAGTCAATTGAGCAGTCGGGGCTATGGCTACACCTTC. The gene calls are TRBV23-1 and TRBJ1-2; D remains ambiguous. TRBV23-1 is designated an ORF whose function remains uncertain. This CDR3 region has 15 residues. V was cut by 1 base and J by 4 bases, with 13 bases left in between.

The chain uses TRBV5-6 and TRBJ1-2, with D tentatively TRBD1 (5 bases). With 0 bases removed from V and 4 bases from J, the gap between germline ends came to 19 bases. Germline loops: CDR1 SGHDT, CDR2 YYEEEE. This CDR3 has 17 residues. CDR3 sequence reads: CASSLGFAGLGGYGYTF. CDR3 DNA sequence: TGTGCCAGCAGCTTGGGTTTTGCAGGGCTCGGTGGCTATGGCTACACCTTC.

The chain uses TRBV13 and TRBJ1-4; tentative D call: TRBD1 (5 bases). Germline assignment: CDR1 PRHDT and CDR2 FYEKMQ (reference sequence). The CDR3 runs 18 residues. V was clipped by 1 base and J by 3 bases, with 18 bases between them. The CDR3 spells CASSLDPGTETANEKLFF. The CDR3, as DNA: TGTGCCAGCAGCTTAGATCCGGGGACGGAGACGGCTAATGAAAAACTGTTTTTT.

This chain uses TRBV5-4 with TRBJ2-3; D might be TRBD2 (5 bases). The V gene's germline CDR1 is SGHNT and CDR2 YYREEE (reference sequence). The CDR3 covers 14 residues. Deletions cut 4 bases from V and 3 bases from J, with 12 bases between. This chain's CDR3 is CASSPRARTDTQYF. The CDR3 nucleotides read TGTGCCAGCAGCCCGAGGGCCCGGACAGATACGCAGTATTTT.

The gene calls are TRBV6-1 and TRBJ2-7; weak D call: TRBD2 (5 bases). This CDR3 is 13 amino acids long. Germline V gives CDR1 MNHNS, CDR2 SASEGT. Deletions cut 4 bases from V and 0 bases from J, with 7 bases between. CDR3 in amino acids: CASSGGISYEQYF. The CDR3, as DNA: TGTGCCAGCAGTGGAGGGATCTCCTACGAGCAGTACTTC.

The rearrangement joins TRBV2 to TRBJ1-3; D uncertain. V was cut by 1 base and J by 0 bases, with 7 bases left in between. Germline CDR1 SNHLY, CDR2 FYNNEI. The CDR3 length is 15 residues. The CDR3 DNA reads TGTGCCAGCAGTGAAGACGCCAACTCTGGAAACACCATATATTTT. This encodes CASSEDANSGNTIYF. The entire variable domain, with the rest obtained from reference TRBV2 and TRBJ1-3, is as follows: EPEVTQTPSHQVTQMGQEVILRCVPISNHLYFYWYRQILGQKVEFLVSFYNNEISEKSEIFDDQFSVERPDGSNFTLKIRSTKLEDSAMYFCASSEDANSGNTIYFGEGSWLTVV.

CDR3 loop: CASSQSGLAGVSDTQYF. CDR3 in DNA: TGCGCCAGCAGCCAGTCAGGACTAGCGGGGGTGTCTGATACGCAGTATTTT. The genes are TRBV4-1 and TRBJ2-3, with 13 bases that match TRBD2. J was trimmed by 6 bases and V by 3 bases; bases with no gene match: 9. CDR1 and CDR2 (germline): MGHRA, YSYEKL. This CDR3 region has 17 residues.

V is TRBV27 and J is TRBJ1-1; D is ambiguous. The CDR3 is 15 amino acids. Germline V lookup: CDR1 MNHEY, CDR2 SMNVEV (reference sequence). V shed 2 bases and J shed 1 base, with 11 bases lying between them. The CDR3 sequence is CASSLRWDSNTEAFF. The CDR3 region has the DNA TGTGCCAGCAGTTTAAGGTGGGATTCGAACACTGAAGCTTTCTTT.

V usage is TRBV7-9 and J usage is TRBJ1-5, with 9 bases fitting TRBD1. The CDR3 loop spans 15 amino acids. CDR1 is SEHNR and CDR2 is FQNEAQ in the germline V gene (reference sequence). The trim removed 5 bases at V and 5 bases at J, leaving 7 bases unmatched. The CDR3 coding sequence is TGTGCCAGCAGCCCAGGACAGGGGCCAGATCAGCCCCAGCATTTT. The encoded protein is CASSPGQGPDQPQHF.

This chain uses TRBV11-2 with TRBJ1-2; D is undetermined. Trimming took 0 bases from V and 8 from J, leaving 10 bases between them. Germline V CDR1 and CDR2: SGHAT, FQNNGV. This CDR3 contains 13 residues. The DNA of the CDR3 is TGTGCCAGCAGCTTAGACAGATCTGGCGGCTACACCTTC. Encoded protein: CASSLDRSGGYTF.